The source of this T cell receptor beta chain is a study of T cell responses to AZD1222 COVID-19 vaccine. Study-wide results and caveats: Clonal diversity was possibly underestimated, and the donors were mostly white British, with more females. Reportedly, nearly half the spike-specific TCRs target unmutated variant regions.

TCRdb's table, derived via immunoSEQ multiplex PCR, lists solely in-frame clones and lacks some. The data show about 120,000 clones, with about 87% seen just once and around 16% held by the top ten. Pooling covered second doses at about 4 or about 12 weeks. Concerning this clone itself: Its specificity is not known.

Source: peripheral blood, taken 28 days after the second AZD1222 dose. The source is an adult who received the AZD1222 COVID-19 vaccine.

CDR3 sequence (DNA): TGTGCCAGCAGTGATAACACCGGGGAGCTGTTTTTT. This gives the protein CASSDNTGELFF. V gene TRBV6-6 combines with J gene TRBJ2-2; D is ambiguous. The germline CDR1 and CDR2 sequences are MNHNY and SVGAGI (reference sequence). The CDR3 runs 12 residues. V was trimmed by 5 bases and J by 2 bases, leaving 3 bases between them.